This T cell receptor beta chain came from a study of blood T cell repertoires in COVID-19. The wider study: T cells, B-cell-depleted T cells, or PBMCs provided the cDNA or gDNA that served as material.

Sequenced by immunoSEQ multiplex PCR; TCRdb stores in-frame clones only, minus some. This sample has fewer than 300,000 clones, with 80% to 95% found just once. Germline values: CDR1 SEHNR, CDR2 FQNEAQ (reference sequence). The CDR3 runs 15 residues. V was shortened by 4 bases and J by 1 base, with 12 bases between the two germline ends. The participants were between roughly 18 and 90 years old and came from under 25 US areas. The chain links TRBV7-9 to TRBJ2-3; D might be TRBD2 (5 bases). The sequencing sample was made of PBMCs or T cells enriched from blood (not recorded which). This receptor was identified in a woman in her thirties who had recovered from COVID-19. CDR3 coding DNA: TGTGCCAGCAGCTCCAAACGAGCGGGCACAGATACGCAGTATTTT. Translated, it gives CASSSKRAGTDTQYF.